Following are 6 T cell receptor beta chains from one sample sequenced in a study of regulatory T cells in long-lasting Graves disease. Sample time point: persistent/refractory GD, antithyroid drugs over 5 years with positive TRAb. PBMC RNA was the source of the TCR library. For TCR beta, libraries came from iRepertoire HTBI primers and Arm-PCR of CDR3 regions. Each CDR3 protein is one row after TCRdb ran MiXCR on the multiplex PCR reads. The table records around 450,000 distinct CDR3 sequences, roughly 21% of them present only once. The sequences come from peripheral blood mononuclear cells (PBMCs), collected when the disease was refractory, from a patient treated with antithyroid drugs. The origin of the receptors is a female donor with Graves disease.

The chain has TRBV20-1 and TRBJ2-7, with 8 bases that match TRBD1. V was pared by 6 bases and J by 6 bases, with 16 bases of the junction left unmatched. CDR1 and CDR2 (germline): DFQATT, SNEGSKA (reference sequence). This CDR3 is built from 15 residues. CDR3 amino acids: CSAGRGQGGSVEQYF. For the CDR3, the DNA is TGCAGTGCGGGTCGAGGACAGGGTGGAAGTGTCGAGCAGTACTTC.

This clonotype was detected many times. The V call is TRBV6-5, the J call TRBJ1-5; D perhaps matches TRBD1 (6 bases). CDR3 size: 15 residues. V was pared by 4 bases and J by 8 bases, with 18 bases between. Germline CDR1 MNHEY, CDR2 SVGAGI. The CDR3, as DNA: TGTGCCAGCAGTTCAAGGGGGGGGGGCACCGAGCCCCAGCATTTT. Amino acid sequence: CASSSRGGGTEPQHF.

The CDR3 reads CASSKRTTSNTGELFF. In DNA, the CDR3 is TGTGCCAGCAGCAAACGGACTACCTCGAACACCGGGGAGCTGTTTTTT. The chain is built from TRBV12-3 or TRBV12-4 and TRBJ2-2; D may be TRBD2 (6 bases). V was cut by 6 bases and J by 0 bases, with 14 bases left in between. This CDR3 has 16 amino acids.

This clonotype was observed at least ten times. This CDR3 reads CASSPQGGASEKLFF. The CDR3, as DNA: TGTGCCAGCAGTCCCCAGGGAGGGGCGTCCGAAAAACTGTTTTTT. This chain joins TRBV27 and TRBJ1-4; weak D call: TRBD1 (5 bases). With 5 bases removed from V and 8 bases from J, the gap between germline ends came to 18 bases. From germline, CDR1 is MNHEY and CDR2 SMNVEV (reference sequence). The CDR3 has 15 amino acids.

Comment on this clonotype: One base away lies a much larger clone, so this may be a sequencing read error. The rearrangement uses TRBV24-1 and TRBJ1-2; TRBD1 might be the D (5 bases). Germline CDR1 and CDR2: KGHDR and SFDVKD. The CDR3 totals 9 residues. CDR3 coding DNA: TGTGCCACCAGTGTCCGGGGGATCTTC. Protein sequence: CATSVRGIF.

The CDR3 protein is CASNGGGNTIYF. CDR3 nucleotide sequence: TGTGCCAGCAACGGGGGAGGAAACACCATATATTTT. The genes are TRBV6-1 and TRBJ1-3, with D perhaps matching TRBD1 (5 bases). Deletions cut 7 bases from V and 4 bases from J, with 8 bases between. The CDR3 sequence is 12 residues long. CDR1 and CDR2 from the germline V gene are MNHNS and SASEGT.